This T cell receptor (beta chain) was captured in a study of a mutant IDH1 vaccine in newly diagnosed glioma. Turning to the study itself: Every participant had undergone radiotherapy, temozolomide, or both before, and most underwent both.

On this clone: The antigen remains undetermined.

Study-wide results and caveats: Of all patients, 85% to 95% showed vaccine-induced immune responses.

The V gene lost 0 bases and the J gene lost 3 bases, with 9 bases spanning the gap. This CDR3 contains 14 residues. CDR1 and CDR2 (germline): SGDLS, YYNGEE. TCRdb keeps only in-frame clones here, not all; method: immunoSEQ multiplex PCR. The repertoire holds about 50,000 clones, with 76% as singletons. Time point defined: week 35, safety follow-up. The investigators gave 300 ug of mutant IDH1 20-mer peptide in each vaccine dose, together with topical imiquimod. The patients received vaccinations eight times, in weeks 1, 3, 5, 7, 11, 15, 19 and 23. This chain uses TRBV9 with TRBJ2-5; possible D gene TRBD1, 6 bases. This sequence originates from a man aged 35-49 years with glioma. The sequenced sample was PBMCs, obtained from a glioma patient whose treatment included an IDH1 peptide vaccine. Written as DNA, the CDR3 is TGTGCCAGCAGCGTAGGGGGGCTAGAAGAGACCCAGTACTTC. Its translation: CASSVGGLEETQYF.